Listed below are T cell receptor beta chains from one sample, sequenced in a study of cytomegalovirus exposure and HLA in healthy donors. Generated by immunoSEQ multiplex PCR, the TCRdb table keeps only in-frame clones and is missing some. Among roughly 150,000 clones listed, around 83% were seen once. Sequenced input: PBMCs. All receptors come from a man aged 50 to 60 in good health and CMV-seropositive. Both conserved end residues are part of each CDR3. D genes are given only for firm matches.

j_call: TRBJ2-1
d_call: -
v_call: TRBV14
cdr3_aa: CASNQLVANEQFF

j_call: TRBJ1-2
d_call: -
v_call: TRBV27
cdr3_aa: CASSLSSGRGYTF

j_call: TRBJ1-6
d_call: TRBD1
v_call: TRBV4-2
cdr3_aa: CASSQDRFDRGSPLHF

j_call: TRBJ2-1
d_call: -
v_call: TRBV9
cdr3_aa: CASSDGQSWGNEQFF

j_call: TRBJ1-2
d_call: TRBD1
v_call: TRBV28
cdr3_aa: CASSFRSGGADGYTF

j_call: TRBJ1-1
d_call: TRBD1
v_call: TRBV12-5
cdr3_aa: CASGLDLQGTEAFF

j_call: TRBJ2-7
d_call: -
v_call: TRBV11-3
cdr3_aa: CASSSSEQYF

j_call: TRBJ2-2
d_call: -
v_call: TRBV9
cdr3_aa: CASSVSGELFF

j_call: TRBJ2-3
d_call: -
v_call: TRBV6-1
cdr3_aa: CASSPGPGRGDTQYF

j_call: TRBJ1-2
d_call: -
v_call: TRBV10-3
cdr3_aa: CATQPRGTLYGYTF

j_call: TRBJ2-2
d_call: TRBD1
v_call: TRBV6-4
cdr3_aa: CASSTTGGSTGELFF

j_call: TRBJ2-3
d_call: TRBD2
v_call: TRBV19
cdr3_aa: CASSTEASGVDTQYF

j_call: TRBJ2-1
d_call: -
v_call: TRBV7-9
cdr3_aa: CASNPSGSSNEQFF

j_call: TRBJ2-1
d_call: TRBD2
v_call: TRBV29-1
cdr3_aa: CSLSSGGLAGVGEQFF

j_call: TRBJ2-7
d_call: -
v_call: TRBV5-8
cdr3_aa: CASSILPVEQYF

j_call: TRBJ1-1
d_call: -
v_call: TRBV5-4
cdr3_aa: CASSPGSPGSEAFF

j_call: TRBJ1-6
d_call: -
v_call: TRBV30
cdr3_aa: CAWSARSGRVNSPLHF

j_call: TRBJ2-1
d_call: -
v_call: TRBV30
cdr3_aa: CAWSRYNEQFF

j_call: TRBJ2-7
d_call: -
v_call: TRBV7-2
cdr3_aa: CASSSDAGGVSYEQYF

j_call: TRBJ1-5
d_call: -
v_call: TRBV5-3
cdr3_aa: CARSFSGCPEDQPQHF

j_call: TRBJ2-5
d_call: -
v_call: TRBV15
cdr3_aa: CATSRRAAKETQYF

j_call: TRBJ1-2
d_call: -
v_call: TRBV15
cdr3_aa: CATSEGPNYGYTF

j_call: TRBJ2-3
d_call: TRBD2
v_call: TRBV11-2
cdr3_aa: CASSLGGTSKGDTQYF

j_call: TRBJ2-7
d_call: TRBD1
v_call: TRBV5-1
cdr3_aa: CASSSRQGSHEQYF